The TCR beta chain under discussion was sequenced for a study of identical twins. Study-level points and caveats: Excess low generation probability was seen in twin-shared out-of-frame alpha sequences.

This clonotype was recorded at least ten times. Antigen unknown. Template switching, a step in the protocol, added a universal primer site, and cDNA carried unique molecular identifiers. TCRdb used MiXCR to reprocess the 5' RACE reads, holding one entry per CDR3 protein. The sample has about 890,000 distinct CDR3 sequences, 9% to 15% seen once; the top ten hold around 1.5%. Healthy Caucasians, and only they, were the donors. The CDR3 is 17 residues long. CDR1 and CDR2 (germline): SGHAT, FQNNGV. The trim removed 5 bases at V and 1 base at J, leaving 9 bases unmatched. The same data also contributed to another study, on yellow fever vaccine responses in identical twins. Per that paper: Twins' vaccine T cell responses were reported to seem partly convergent and partly personalized.

The chain uses TRBV11-2 and TRBJ2-1, with TRBD1 matching over 9 bases. The source is a woman aged 18 to 35 in good health. The sample consisted of PBMCs. The DNA of the CDR3 is TGTGCCAGCAGCCTAAGAACTGGGACAGGGTCCTACAATGAGCAGTTCTTC. It is translated as CASSLRTGTGSYNEQFF.